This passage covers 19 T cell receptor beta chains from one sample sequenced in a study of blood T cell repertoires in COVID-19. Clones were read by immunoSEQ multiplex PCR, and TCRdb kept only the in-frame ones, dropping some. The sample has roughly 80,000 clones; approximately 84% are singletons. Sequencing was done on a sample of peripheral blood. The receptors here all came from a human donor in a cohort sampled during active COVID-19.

CDR3 protein: CAISERGGQLSNQPQHF. The CDR3 DNA is TGTGCCATCAGTGAGAGGGGGGGGCAGCTTAGCAATCAGCCCCAGCATTTT. This chain joins TRBV10-3 and TRBJ1-5; possible D gene TRBD1, 6 bases. Between the trimmed V and J ends, which lost 2 bases and 0 bases, there was a span of 14 bases. Germline V gene lookup returns CDR1 ENHRY and CDR2 SYGVKD. This CDR3 has 17 residues.

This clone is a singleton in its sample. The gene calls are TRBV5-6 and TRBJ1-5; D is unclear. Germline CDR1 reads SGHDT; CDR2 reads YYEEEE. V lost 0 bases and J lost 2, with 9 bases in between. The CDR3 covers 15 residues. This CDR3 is CASSLAGAGNQPQHF. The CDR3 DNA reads TGTGCCAGCAGCTTGGCGGGAGCCGGCAATCAGCCCCAGCATTTT.

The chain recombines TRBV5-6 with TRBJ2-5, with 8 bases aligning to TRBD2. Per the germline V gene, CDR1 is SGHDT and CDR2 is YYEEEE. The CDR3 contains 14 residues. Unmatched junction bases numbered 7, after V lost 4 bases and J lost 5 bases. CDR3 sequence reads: CASSPGTSLETQYF. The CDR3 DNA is TGTGCCAGCAGCCCTGGGACTAGTTTGGAGACCCAGTACTTC.

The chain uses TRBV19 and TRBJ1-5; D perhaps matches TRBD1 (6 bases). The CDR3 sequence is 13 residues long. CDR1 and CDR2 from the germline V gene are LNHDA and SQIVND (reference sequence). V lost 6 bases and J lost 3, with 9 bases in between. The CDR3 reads CASRGGLNQPQHF. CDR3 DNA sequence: TGTGCCAGTAGGGGGGGGCTCAATCAGCCCCAGCATTTT.

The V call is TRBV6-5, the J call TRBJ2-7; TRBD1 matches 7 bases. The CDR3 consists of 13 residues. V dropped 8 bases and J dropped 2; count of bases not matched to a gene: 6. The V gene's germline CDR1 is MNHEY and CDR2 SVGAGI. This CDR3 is CASRTGTAYEQYF. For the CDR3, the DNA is TGTGCCAGCCGAACCGGGACAGCCTACGAGCAGTACTTC.

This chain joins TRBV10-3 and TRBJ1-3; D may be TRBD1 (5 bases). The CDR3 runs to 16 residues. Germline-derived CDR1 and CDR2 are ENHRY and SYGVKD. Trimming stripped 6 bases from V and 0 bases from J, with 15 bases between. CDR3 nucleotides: TGTGCCATCAGGCGGGGGACTCAGGGCTCTGGAAACACCATATATTTT. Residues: CAIRRGTQGSGNTIYF.

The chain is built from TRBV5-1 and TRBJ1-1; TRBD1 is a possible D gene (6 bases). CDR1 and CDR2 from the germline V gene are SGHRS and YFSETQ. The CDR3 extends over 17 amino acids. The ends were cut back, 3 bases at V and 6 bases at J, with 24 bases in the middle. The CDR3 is CASSSHPGVLGQAEAFF. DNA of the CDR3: TGCGCCAGCAGCTCCCACCCAGGGGTTCTAGGGCAGGCTGAAGCTTTCTTT. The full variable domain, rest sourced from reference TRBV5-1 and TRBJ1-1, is KAGVTQTPRYLIKTRGQQVTLSCSPISGHRSVSWYQQTPGQGLQFLFEYFSETQRNKGNFPGRFSGRQFSNSRSEMNVSTLELGDSALYLCASSSHPGVLGQAEAFFGQGTRLTVV.

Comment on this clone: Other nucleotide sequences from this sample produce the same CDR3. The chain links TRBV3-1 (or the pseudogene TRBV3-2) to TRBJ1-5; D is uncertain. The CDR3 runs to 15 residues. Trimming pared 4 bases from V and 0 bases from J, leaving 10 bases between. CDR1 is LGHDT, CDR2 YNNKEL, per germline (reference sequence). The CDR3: CASSLSGGSNQPQHF. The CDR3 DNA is TGTGCCAGCAGCCTTTCCGGAGGTAGCAATCAGCCCCAGCATTTT.

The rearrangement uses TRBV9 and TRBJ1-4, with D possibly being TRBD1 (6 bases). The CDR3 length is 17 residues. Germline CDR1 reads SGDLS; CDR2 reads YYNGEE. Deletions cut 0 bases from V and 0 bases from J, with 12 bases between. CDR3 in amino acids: CASSVGQGLSTNEKLFF. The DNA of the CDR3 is TGTGCCAGCAGCGTAGGTCAGGGGCTCTCAACTAATGAAAAACTGTTTTTT.

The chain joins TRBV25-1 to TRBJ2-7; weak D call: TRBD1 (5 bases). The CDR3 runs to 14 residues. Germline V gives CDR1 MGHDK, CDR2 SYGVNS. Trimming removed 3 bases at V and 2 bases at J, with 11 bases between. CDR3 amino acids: CASSEIDRTYEQYF. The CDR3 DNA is TGTGCCAGCAGTGAGATCGACAGAACCTACGAGCAGTACTTC.

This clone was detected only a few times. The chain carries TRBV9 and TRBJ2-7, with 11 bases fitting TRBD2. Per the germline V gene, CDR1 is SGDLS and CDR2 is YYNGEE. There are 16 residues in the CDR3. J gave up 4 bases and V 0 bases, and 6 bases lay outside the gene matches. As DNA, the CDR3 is TGTGCCAGCAGCGTAGACTGGGCTAGCGGGGGGTACGAGCAGTACTTC. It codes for CASSVDWASGGYEQYF.

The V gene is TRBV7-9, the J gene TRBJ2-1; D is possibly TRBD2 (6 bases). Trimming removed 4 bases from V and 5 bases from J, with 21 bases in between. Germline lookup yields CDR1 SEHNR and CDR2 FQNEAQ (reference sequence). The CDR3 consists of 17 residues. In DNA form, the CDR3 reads TGTGCCAGCAGCTCCGCGGGGCAGTCTAAATTTCACAATGAGCAGTTCTTC. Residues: CASSSAGQSKFHNEQFF.

CDR3 in amino acids: CASSRGQAQADTQYF. In nucleotides, the CDR3 is TGTGCCAGTAGTAGAGGACAGGCCCAGGCAGATACGCAGTATTTT. The gene calls are TRBV19 and TRBJ2-3; 7 nucleotides match TRBD1. The J segment lost 4 bases and the V segment lost 4 bases, leaving 8 bases of the junction unmatched. Per germline, CDR1 LNHDA and CDR2 SQIVND (reference sequence). This CDR3 has 15 amino acids. The entire variable domain, with the rest obtained from reference TRBV19 and TRBJ2-3, is as follows: DGGITQSPKYLFRKEGQNVTLSCEQNLNHDAMYWYRQDPGQGLRLIYYSQIVNDFQKGDIAEGYSVSREKKESFPLTVTSAQKNPTAFYLCASSRGQAQADTQYFGPGTRLTVL.

CDR3 coding DNA: TGTGCCAGCAGCCTCGGACAGGGCCGCAATGAGCAGTTCTTC. Encoded protein: CASSLGQGRNEQFF. The chain combines TRBV7-9 with TRBJ2-1; 8 bases match TRBD1. This CDR3 region has 14 residues. V dropped 5 bases and J dropped 6; count of bases not matched to a gene: 6. Germline assignment: CDR1 SEHNR and CDR2 FQNEAQ (reference sequence).

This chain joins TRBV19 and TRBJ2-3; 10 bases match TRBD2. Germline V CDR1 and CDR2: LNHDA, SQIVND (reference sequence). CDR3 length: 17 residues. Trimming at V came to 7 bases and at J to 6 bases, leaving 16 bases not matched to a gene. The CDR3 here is CASTPQVGAGGLDTQYF. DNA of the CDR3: TGTGCCAGTACCCCCCAGGTTGGAGCGGGGGGGCTTGATACGCAGTATTTT.

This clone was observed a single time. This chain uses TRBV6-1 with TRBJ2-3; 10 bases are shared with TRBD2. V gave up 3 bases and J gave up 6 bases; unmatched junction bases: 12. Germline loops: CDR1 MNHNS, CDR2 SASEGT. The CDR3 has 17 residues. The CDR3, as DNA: TGTGCCAGCAGTGACCCAGTAGCGGGGGGCCCCGAGGATACGCAGTATTTT. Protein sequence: CASSDPVAGGPEDTQYF.

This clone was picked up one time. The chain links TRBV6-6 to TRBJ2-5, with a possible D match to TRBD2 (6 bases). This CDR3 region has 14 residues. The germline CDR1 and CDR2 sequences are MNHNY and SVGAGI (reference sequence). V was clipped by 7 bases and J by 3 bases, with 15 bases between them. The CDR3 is CASNERGVKETQYF. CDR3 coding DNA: TGTGCCAGCAATGAACGCGGGGTGAAAGAGACCCAGTACTTC.

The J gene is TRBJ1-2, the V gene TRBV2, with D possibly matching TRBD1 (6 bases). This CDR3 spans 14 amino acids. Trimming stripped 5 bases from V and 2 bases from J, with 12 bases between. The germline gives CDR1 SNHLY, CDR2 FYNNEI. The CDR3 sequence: CASSTGLSNYGYTF. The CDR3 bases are TGTGCCAGCAGTACAGGGTTGTCCAACTATGGCTACACCTTC.

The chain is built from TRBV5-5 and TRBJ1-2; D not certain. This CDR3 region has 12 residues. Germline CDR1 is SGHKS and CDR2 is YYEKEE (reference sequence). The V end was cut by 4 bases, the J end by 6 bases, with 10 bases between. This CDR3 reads CASSPTQHGYTF. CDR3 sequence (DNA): TGTGCCAGCAGCCCTACACAGCATGGCTACACCTTC.